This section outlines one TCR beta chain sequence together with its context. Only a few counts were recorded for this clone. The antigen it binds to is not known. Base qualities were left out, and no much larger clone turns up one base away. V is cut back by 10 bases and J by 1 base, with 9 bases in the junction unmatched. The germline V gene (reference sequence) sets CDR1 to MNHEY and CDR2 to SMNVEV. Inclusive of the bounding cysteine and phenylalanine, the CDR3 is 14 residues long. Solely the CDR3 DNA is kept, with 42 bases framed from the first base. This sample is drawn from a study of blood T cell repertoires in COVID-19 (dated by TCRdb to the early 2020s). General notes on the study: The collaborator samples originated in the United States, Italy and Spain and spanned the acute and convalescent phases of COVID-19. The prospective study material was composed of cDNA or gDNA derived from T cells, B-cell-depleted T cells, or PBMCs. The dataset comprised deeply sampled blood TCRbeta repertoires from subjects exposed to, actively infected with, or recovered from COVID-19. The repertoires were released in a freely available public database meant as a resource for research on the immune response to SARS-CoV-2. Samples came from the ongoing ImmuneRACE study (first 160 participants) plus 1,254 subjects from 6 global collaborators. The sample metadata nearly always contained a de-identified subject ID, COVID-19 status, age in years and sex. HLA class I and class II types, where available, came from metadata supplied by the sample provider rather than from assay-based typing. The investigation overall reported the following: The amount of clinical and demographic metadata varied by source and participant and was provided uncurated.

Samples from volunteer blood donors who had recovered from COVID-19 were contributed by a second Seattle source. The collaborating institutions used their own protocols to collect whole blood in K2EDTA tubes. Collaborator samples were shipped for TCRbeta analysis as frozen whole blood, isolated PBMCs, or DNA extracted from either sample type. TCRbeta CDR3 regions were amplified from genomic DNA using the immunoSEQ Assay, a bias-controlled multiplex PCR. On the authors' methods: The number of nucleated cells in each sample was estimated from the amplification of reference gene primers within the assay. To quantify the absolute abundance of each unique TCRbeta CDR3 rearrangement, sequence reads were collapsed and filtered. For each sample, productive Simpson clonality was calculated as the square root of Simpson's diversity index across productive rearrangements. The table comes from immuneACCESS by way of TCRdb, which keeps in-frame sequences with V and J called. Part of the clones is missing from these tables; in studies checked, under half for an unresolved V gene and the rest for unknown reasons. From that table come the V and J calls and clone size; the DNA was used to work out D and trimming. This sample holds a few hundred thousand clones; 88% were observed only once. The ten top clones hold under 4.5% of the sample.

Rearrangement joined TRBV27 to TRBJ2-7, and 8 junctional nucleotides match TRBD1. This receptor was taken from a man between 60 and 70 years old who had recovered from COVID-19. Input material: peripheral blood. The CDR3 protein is CATQGAPFSYEQYF. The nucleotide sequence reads TGTGCCACCCAGGGGGCCCCTTTTTCCTACGAGCAGTACTTC.